This TCR beta chain was sequenced during a study of blood T cell repertoires in COVID-19. Study-level information: Samples came from the United States, Italy and Spain, spanning acute and convalescent COVID-19. Sources were T cells, B-cell-depleted T cells, or PBMCs; the material itself was cDNA or gDNA.

Recruited during active infection, patients (from Seattle) were subsequently followed longitudinally. In the study's own analysis: Researchers report that nucleated cell counts were estimated from reference gene primer amplification. Produced via immunoSEQ multiplex PCR; TCRdb's table is partial and in-frame only. The V and J calls and the clone size are those of that table, but D and trimming were determined from the DNA. The data hold 150,000 to 200,000 clones, with over 85% observed a single time. The CDR3 extends over 15 amino acids. V dropped 5 bases and J dropped 5 bases, with 16 bases sitting between them. Germline assignment: CDR1 SGHTA and CDR2 FQGNSA.

The sequenced sample consisted of peripheral blood. The clonotype was recovered from a woman aged 55-75 years with COVID-19, enrolled during active disease. The chain has TRBV7-2 and TRBJ1-5; D uncertain. Here the CDR3 DNA reads TGTGCCAGCAGCCAGCATCCGGGAATGGATCAGCCCCAGCATTTT. It translates to CASSQHPGMDQPQHF.